This passage covers 26 T cell receptor beta chains from one sample sequenced in a study of cytomegalovirus exposure and HLA in healthy donors. A multiplex PCR was run with 60 Vbeta primers and 13 Jbeta primers. Sequencing used immunoSEQ multiplex PCR; TCRdb keeps in-frame clones, though not all of them. The profile shows approximately 140,000 clones, around 90% of them singletons. Source material: PBMCs. The source is a woman aged 35 to 49 in good health and CMV-seronegative.

This chain joins TRBV5-1 and TRBJ2-7, with a tentative D call TRBD1 (6 bases). Germline V gives CDR1 SGHRS, CDR2 YFSETQ. The CDR3 has 15 amino acids. The germline V and J ends were trimmed by 4 bases and 3 bases, with 17 bases remaining between them. The CDR3 DNA reads TGCGCCAGCAGCCCGGAGGACAGCTCACGCTACGAGCAGTACTTC. Encoded protein: CASSPEDSSRYEQYF.

The chain couples TRBV2 to TRBJ2-5; TRBD1 aligns across 10 bases. V shed 4 bases and J 5 bases; nucleotides not matched to a gene: 4. Germline V lookup: CDR1 SNHLY, CDR2 FYNNEI. The CDR3 runs to 14 residues. The CDR3 here is CASSVTGGRETQYF. The CDR3 DNA reads TGTGCCAGCAGTGTGACAGGGGGCAGGGAGACCCAGTACTTC. Full variable domain (missing parts from reference TRBV2 and TRBJ2-5): EPEVTQTPSHQVTQMGQEVILRCVPISNHLYFYWYRQILGQKVEFLVSFYNNEISEKSEIFDDQFSVERPDGSNFTLKIRSTKLEDSAMYFCASSVTGGRETQYFGPGTRLLVL.

This sequence joins TRBV11-3 and TRBJ2-1; 7 nucleotides agree with TRBD2. The germline gives CDR1 SGHNT, CDR2 YENEEA. After removal of 4 bases from V and 9 bases from J, the junction contained 15 bases not matched to a gene. This CDR3 has 16 amino acids. CDR3 sequence: CASSSRGAPSGGEQFF. CDR3 sequence (DNA): TGTGCCAGCAGCTCCAGAGGGGCCCCTAGCGGTGGTGAGCAGTTCTTC.

The chain uses TRBV4-1 and TRBJ1-5; weak D call: TRBD1 (6 bases). The CDR3 covers 15 residues. Deletions cut 3 bases from V and 9 bases from J, with 18 bases between. The V gene's germline CDR1 is MGHRA and CDR2 YSYEKL. The CDR3 protein is CASSQEMQGTRPQHF. The DNA of the CDR3 is TGCGCCAGCAGCCAGGAAATGCAGGGGACGAGGCCCCAGCATTTT.

The rearrangement joins TRBV19 to TRBJ2-7; 7 bases align to TRBD1. J was trimmed by 6 bases and V by 3 bases; bases with no gene match: 5. Per germline, CDR1 LNHDA and CDR2 SQIVND (reference sequence). This CDR3 has 13 amino acids. Here the CDR3 reads CASSIASGGEQYF. As DNA, the CDR3 is TGTGCCAGTAGTATCGCCTCAGGGGGCGAGCAGTACTTC. Full variable domain (missing parts from reference TRBV19 and TRBJ2-7): DGGITQSPKYLFRKEGQNVTLSCEQNLNHDAMYWYRQDPGQGLRLIYYSQIVNDFQKGDIAEGYSVSREKKESFPLTVTSAQKNPTAFYLCASSIASGGEQYFGPGTRLTVT.

The rearrangement uses TRBV25-1 and TRBJ2-7; TRBD1 matches 7 bases. There are 14 residues in the CDR3. The junction had 7 bases not matched to a gene; V was cut back by 3 bases and J by 5 bases. Germline V gene sequence: CDR1 MGHDK, CDR2 SYGVNS. CDR3 DNA: TGTGCCAGCAGTGAGGGACAGAGGATCCACGAGCAGTACTTC. Encoded protein: CASSEGQRIHEQYF.

The chain employs TRBV6-6 and TRBJ2-3; D is uncertain. Trimming cost V 6 bases and J 4 bases, with 11 bases left between them. The CDR3 is 13 amino acids. CDR1 is MNHNY, CDR2 SVGAGI, per germline (reference sequence). The CDR3 coding sequence is TGTGCCAGCAGCCCCCTCCGCGCAGATACGCAGTATTTT. As protein: CASSPLRADTQYF.

The chain combines TRBV28 with TRBJ1-5; D is perhaps TRBD1 (6 bases). Looked up from germline, CDR1 is MDHEN and CDR2 is SYDVKM. The CDR3 spans 17 residues. Deletions cut 4 bases from V and 2 bases from J, with 18 bases between. The CDR3 region is CASSSLSRGVGNQPQHF. CDR3 DNA: TGTGCCAGCAGTTCCCTGAGCAGGGGAGTCGGCAATCAGCCCCAGCATTTT.

The chain employs TRBV11-3 and TRBJ1-4, with TRBD1 as a possible D gene (5 bases). The germline V and J ends were trimmed by 1 base and 8 bases, with 14 bases remaining between them. The CDR3 extends over 15 amino acids. CDR1 is SGHNT, CDR2 YENEEA, per germline. The CDR3 spells CASSLGGSGWEKLFF. The DNA for the CDR3 is TGTGCCAGCAGCTTAGGGGGCTCTGGTTGGGAAAAACTGTTTTTT.

The chain recombines TRBV27 with TRBJ2-4; 9 bases are shared with TRBD2. CDR3 length: 14 amino acids. V lost 4 bases and J lost 4; bases outside the gene matches: 2. Germline CDR1 and CDR2: MNHEY and SMNVEV (reference sequence). CDR3 region: CASSSGLAKNIQYF. In DNA, the CDR3 is TGTGCCAGCAGTTCGGGACTAGCTAAAAACATTCAGTACTTC.

This chain uses TRBV5-3 with TRBJ1-6, with TRBD1 identical over 10 bases. TRBV5-3 is treated as an ORF (open reading frame) with a function not yet certain. The CDR3 has 14 amino acids. V trimming: 6 bases; J trimming: 9 bases; junction bases outside the gene matches: 6. The CDR3: CARTWTGGSSPLHF. CDR3 DNA: TGTGCCAGAACCTGGACAGGGGGATCTTCACCCCTCCACTTT.

The chain employs TRBV7-2 and TRBJ2-3, with D unresolved. Germline V gene sequence: CDR1 SGHTA, CDR2 FQGNSA. The CDR3 is 14 amino acids. V was trimmed by 3 bases and J by 4 bases, leaving 11 bases between them. In DNA form, the CDR3 reads TGTGCCAGCAGCTTCACCCCTGAGGCAGATACGCAGTATTTT. As protein: CASSFTPEADTQYF.

This clone was detected once. The J gene is TRBJ1-5, the V gene TRBV7-8; D gene uncertain. Germline V gene sequence: CDR1 SGHVS, CDR2 FQNEAQ. CDR3 length: 13 residues. The V gene lost 2 bases and the J gene lost 6 bases, with 8 bases spanning the gap. The CDR3 DNA sequence: TGTGCCAGCAGCTTAATTCCGGGTCAGCCCCAGCATTTT. This sequence encodes CASSLIPGQPQHF.

In the case of this clone: One end of the junction fails to match germline, which may point to a read error. This chain connects TRBV11-2 to TRBJ1-2, with D perhaps matching TRBD1 (5 bases). The V gene's germline CDR1 is SGHAT and CDR2 FQNNGV. This CDR3 is built from 15 residues. In DNA, the CDR3 is TGTGCCAGCGGCTTAGATCCAGGGAAGAGCTATGGCTACACCTTC. Protein: CASGLDPGKSYGYTF.

This clone was detected only once. The gene calls are TRBV9 and TRBJ1-4; D call uncertain. Trimming pared 6 bases from V and 4 bases from J, leaving 16 bases between. In germline, CDR1 is SGDLS, CDR2 YYNGEE. CDR3 length: 15 amino acids. The CDR3: CASTKTGFNNEKLFF. CDR3 sequence (DNA): TGTGCCAGCACCAAGACCGGGTTTAATAATGAAAAACTGTTTTTT.

The chain couples TRBV11-2 to TRBJ2-1; 12 bases match TRBD2. CDR1 and CDR2 from the germline V gene are SGHAT and FQNNGV. The CDR3 consists of 17 residues. The trim removed 2 bases at V and 4 bases at J, leaving 6 bases unmatched. This CDR3 reads CASSLNPTSGGYNEQFF. The CDR3 DNA reads TGTGCCAGCAGCTTAAACCCGACTAGCGGGGGATACAATGAGCAGTTCTTC.

The J gene is TRBJ2-3, the V gene TRBV6-6, with 7 positions matching TRBD2. This CDR3 comprises 15 residues. With V trimmed by 4 bases and J by 2 bases, 6 bases remained unmatched. From germline, CDR1 is MNHNY and CDR2 SVGAGI (reference sequence). The CDR3 DNA sequence: TGTGCCAGCAGTTGGCTAGCGGCATTCACAGATACGCAGTATTTT. It is translated as CASSWLAAFTDTQYF.

The chain combines TRBV5-4 with TRBJ1-1; 8 nucleotides match TRBD1. CDR1 is SGHNT, CDR2 YYREEE, per germline (reference sequence). V lost 4 bases, J lost 7 bases, and 3 bases stayed unmatched. The CDR3 runs to 12 residues. CDR3 region: CASSIDRGEAFF. The CDR3 bases are TGTGCCAGCAGCATCGACAGGGGTGAAGCTTTCTTT.

The chain recombines TRBV7-9 with TRBJ1-3; maybe TRBD1 (6 bases). The CDR3 contains 14 residues. The germline gives CDR1 SEHNR, CDR2 FQNEAQ (reference sequence). Between the trimmed V and J ends, which lost 1 base and 7 bases, there was a span of 11 bases. CDR3 loop: CASSLEARGNTIYF. Here the CDR3 DNA reads TGTGCCAGCAGCTTAGAAGCAAGGGGGAACACCATATATTTT.

The chain couples TRBV5-4 to TRBJ1-2; D is possibly TRBD1 (5 bases). CDR1 is SGHNT, CDR2 YYREEE, per germline (reference sequence). This CDR3 contains 13 residues. Trimming pared 6 bases from V and 5 bases from J, leaving 14 bases between. The CDR3 region is CASTGRVGYGYTF. CDR3 in DNA: TGTGCCAGCACAGGGAGGGTTGGATATGGCTACACCTTC.

The V call is TRBV9, the J call TRBJ2-3; 10 bases agree with TRBD2. Germline CDR1 SGDLS, CDR2 YYNGEE. V gave up 0 bases and J gave up 4 bases; unmatched junction bases: 11. The CDR3 covers 18 residues. In DNA form, the CDR3 reads TGTGCCAGCAGCGTAGAGCCAGCCCTAGCGGGAGCGGCAGATACGCAGTATTTT. It encodes CASSVEPALAGAADTQYF.

The chain has TRBV28 and TRBJ1-1; maybe TRBD1 (5 bases). The CDR3 covers 12 residues. Trimming cost V 7 bases and J 5 bases, with 11 bases left between them. The V gene's germline CDR1 is MDHEN and CDR2 SYDVKM. The CDR3 reads CASTQPGTEAFF. CDR3 sequence (DNA): TGTGCCAGCACCCAACCAGGGACTGAAGCTTTCTTT.

This clone was seen more than once but under ten times. The chain uses TRBV7-9 and TRBJ2-7, with TRBD2 matching 7 bases. Unmatched junction bases numbered 7, after V lost 4 bases and J lost 7 bases. The CDR3 totals 13 residues. CDR1 and CDR2 (germline): SEHNR, FQNEAQ (reference sequence). CDR3 nucleotide sequence: TGTGCCAGCAGCTCCCGGACTAGAGAAGAGCAGTACTTC. This encodes CASSSRTREEQYF.

The genes are TRBV11-3 and TRBJ2-3; 12 bases align to TRBD2. From germline, CDR1 is SGHNT and CDR2 YENEEA. Trimming removed 1 base from V and 12 bases from J; junction bases left unmatched: 5. The CDR3 is made up of 14 amino acids. The CDR3 is CASSLGTSGVQQYF. CDR3 in DNA: TGTGCCAGCAGCTTAGGGACTAGCGGGGTCCAACAGTATTTT.

J is TRBJ2-1 and V is TRBV6-1; 8 bases line up with TRBD2. Germline V gene sequence: CDR1 MNHNS, CDR2 SASEGT. J was trimmed by 9 bases and V by 7 bases; bases with no gene match: 14. The CDR3 contains 15 residues. The CDR3 sequence is CASKREGSPSFEQFF. In DNA form, the CDR3 reads TGTGCCAGCAAACGGGAGGGGAGTCCGTCGTTTGAGCAGTTCTTC.

Regarding this clone: Other nucleotide sequences from this sample produce the same CDR3. This chain connects TRBV14 to TRBJ2-1, with 13 bases aligning to TRBD2. CDR1 SGHDN and CDR2 FVKESK come from the germline V gene. Unmatched junction bases numbered 19, after V lost 4 bases and J lost 10 bases. The CDR3 covers 19 residues. The CDR3 DNA reads as TGTGCCAGCAGCCCCCCCCGCCCCGGGACTAGCGGGACATTCTCGGAGCAGTTCTTC. This translates into CASSPPRPGTSGTFSEQFF.